The 29 T cell receptor beta chains listed next were all sequenced from one sample in a study of cytomegalovirus exposure and HLA in healthy donors. The protocol was immunoSEQ multiplex PCR, while the TCRdb copy is restricted to in-frame clones and leaves out a portion. The sample lists 250,000 to 300,000 clones; around 89% were seen once. The sequenced sample was PBMCs. These receptors originate from a woman aged 18-29 years in good health and CMV-seronegative.

CDR3 residues: CASNGPGQGTYNEQFF. As DNA, the CDR3 is TGTGCCAGCAACGGACCGGGACAGGGGACTTACAATGAGCAGTTCTTC. The chain employs TRBV2 and TRBJ2-1; 10 bases agree with TRBD1. Trimming took 7 bases from V and 4 from J; bases not matched to a gene: 10. Germline CDR1 is SNHLY and CDR2 is FYNNEI. CDR3 length: 16 amino acids.

The rearrangement uses TRBV29-1 and TRBJ1-2; D is uncertain. This CDR3 spans 13 amino acids. The V and J ends lost 7 bases and 7 bases respectively, with 19 bases between them. Germline CDR1 reads SQVTM; CDR2 reads ANQGSEA. The CDR3 sequence is CSATQLRSGGYTF. CDR3 in DNA: TGCAGCGCCACACAGCTACGATCAGGTGGCTACACCTTC.

The chain links TRBV9 to TRBJ2-7; 7 bases are shared with TRBD1. In germline, CDR1 is SGDLS, CDR2 YYNGEE. The V gene end was trimmed by 0 bases and the J gene end by 5 bases; junction bases not matched to a gene: 2. This CDR3 has 13 residues. Written as DNA, the CDR3 is TGTGCCAGCAGCGTAGGACAGGGCCACGAGCAGTACTTC. Translating gives CASSVGQGHEQYF.

This clone came up once. The V and J genes are TRBV10-3 and TRBJ1-1, with 7 bases aligning to TRBD1. The CDR3 is made up of 15 amino acids. Losses at the gene ends were 5 bases for V and 0 bases for J; bases not matched to a gene: 6. Germline CDR1 reads ENHRY; CDR2 reads SYGVKD. CDR3 in DNA: TGTGCCATCAGTCGGGACAGTCAGATGAACACTGAAGCTTTCTTT. Translating it yields CAISRDSQMNTEAFF.

The rearrangement links TRBV6-1 to TRBJ2-7, with 13 positions matching TRBD2. J gave up 2 bases and V 6 bases, and 4 bases lay outside the gene matches. CDR3 size: 15 residues. The germline gives CDR1 MNHNS, CDR2 SASEGT. The CDR3 loop is CASRKGTSGAYEQYF. DNA of the CDR3: TGTGCCAGCAGGAAGGGGACTAGCGGGGCCTACGAGCAGTACTTC.

The chain links TRBV27 to TRBJ1-5; 7 bases line up with TRBD1. The V gene end was trimmed by 9 bases and the J gene end by 0 bases; junction bases not matched to a gene: 11. CDR1 is MNHEY, CDR2 SMNVEV, per germline (reference sequence). The CDR3 consists of 16 residues. Here the CDR3 reads CASSTGAPYSNQPQHF. The CDR3 bases are TGTGCCAGTTCAACAGGGGCACCTTATAGCAATCAGCCCCAGCATTTT.

This chain connects TRBV6-4 to TRBJ2-7; D gene uncertain. The CDR3 sequence is 10 residues long. CDR1 and CDR2 from the germline V gene are MRHNA and SNTAGT. Trimming removed 9 bases at V and 4 bases at J, with 7 bases between. The CDR3 here is CARERYEQYV. CDR3 DNA: TGTGCCAGAGAGAGGTACGAGCAGTACGTC.

The chain couples TRBV2 to TRBJ2-5, with D maybe TRBD1 (6 bases). The V gene lost 3 bases and the J gene lost 0 bases, with 17 bases spanning the gap. The germline CDR1 and CDR2 sequences are SNHLY and FYNNEI. This CDR3 contains 17 residues. The CDR3 nucleotides are TGTGCCAGCAGTGAGCTTATGGGGCAGGGGTACCAAGAGACCCAGTACTTC. Protein sequence: CASSELMGQGYQETQYF.

V is TRBV18 and J is TRBJ2-3; D perhaps matches TRBD2 (6 bases). Trimming took off 6 bases at V and 3 bases at J, with 19 bases between the two ends. The V gene's germline CDR1 is KGHSH and CDR2 LQKENI. CDR3 length: 16 residues. The CDR3 DNA reads as TGTGCCAGCTCTAGTTCGGTAGGCGGAGGGACAGATACGCAGTATTTT. Protein sequence: CASSSSVGGGTDTQYF.

V usage is TRBV5-4 and J usage is TRBJ2-2; 9 bases map to TRBD1. The CDR3 is 16 amino acids. Per germline, CDR1 SGHNT and CDR2 YYREEE (reference sequence). With 4 bases clipped from V and 3 bases from J, the junction kept 7 bases outside the gene matches. The CDR3 DNA follows: TGTGCCAGCAGCACTCTGGACAGGGGCTACACCGGGGAGCTGTTTTTT. Amino acid sequence: CASSTLDRGYTGELFF. Based on the CDR3 plus reference TRBV5-4 and TRBJ2-2, the full variable domain is ETGVTQSPTHLIKTRGQQVTLRCSSQSGHNTVSWYQQALGQGPQFIFQYYREEENGRGNFPPRFSGLQFPNYSSELNVNALELDDSALYLCASSTLDRGYTGELFFGEGSRLTVL.

V gene TRBV6-1 combines with J gene TRBJ2-1; D is ambiguous. Germline CDR1 MNHNS, CDR2 SASEGT. The CDR3 totals 11 residues. The V end lost 3 bases, the J end lost 8 bases, and 5 bases lay between the germline ends. This CDR3 is CASSDAYEQFF. CDR3 nucleotide sequence: TGTGCCAGCAGTGACGCGTATGAGCAGTTCTTC.

The chain employs TRBV6-5 and TRBJ1-2; D ambiguous. The CDR3 totals 14 residues. Trimming removed 4 bases from V and 6 bases from J, with 15 bases in between. The V gene's germline CDR1 is MNHEY and CDR2 SVGAGI. DNA of the CDR3: TGTGCCAGCAGTTCCTCGTTCGGCAGGCATGGCTACACCTTC. As protein: CASSSSFGRHGYTF.

For the CDR3, the DNA is TGTGCCAGCAGCCTTCCGTTAGATACGCAGTATTTT. It translates to CASSLPLDTQYF. The chain couples TRBV14 to TRBJ2-3; D is undetermined. V was pared by 4 bases and J by 5 bases, with 7 bases between. The germline V gene encodes CDR1 SGHDN and CDR2 FVKESK. The CDR3 has 12 amino acids.

The CDR3: CASSLEVLGTGSDYTF. The CDR3 nucleotides read TGTGCCAGCAGTTTAGAAGTTCTGGGGACAGGGTCTGACTACACCTTC. This chain links TRBV28 with TRBJ1-2, with 9 nucleotides matching TRBD1. The ends lost 2 bases at V and 10 bases at J; junction bases unmatched: 14. The length of the CDR3 is 16 residues. Germline CDR1 reads MDHEN; CDR2 reads SYDVKM.

V gene TRBV9 combines with J gene TRBJ1-3, with no clear D. The ends were cut back, 4 bases at V and 3 bases at J, with 5 bases in the middle. This CDR3 comprises 12 residues. CDR1 is SGDLS and CDR2 is YYNGEE in the germline V gene. CDR3 residues: CASSPFGNTIYF. The CDR3 coding sequence is TGTGCCAGCAGCCCCTTTGGAAACACCATATATTTT.

The CDR3 here is CASSPGLASTDTQYF. The CDR3 nucleotides are TGCGCCAGCAGCCCGGGACTAGCGTCGACAGATACGCAGTATTTT. The chain combines TRBV4-3 with TRBJ2-3, with TRBD2 matching 10 bases. Germline V lookup: CDR1 LGHNA, CDR2 YSLEER. The trim removed 4 bases at V and 3 bases at J, leaving 4 bases unmatched. There are 15 residues in the CDR3.

V usage is TRBV19 and J usage is TRBJ1-1; the D gene is possibly TRBD1 (5 bases). Between the trimmed V and J ends, which lost 6 bases and 7 bases, there was a span of 12 bases. Germline CDR1 and CDR2: LNHDA and SQIVND (reference sequence). This CDR3 is built from 12 residues. CDR3 nucleotide sequence: TGTGCCAGTAGGCCGGGGGGAAATGAAGCTTTCTTT. This codes for CASRPGGNEAFF.

V gene TRBV4-1 combines with J gene TRBJ1-5; D gene unclear. V lost 4 bases and J 2 bases, leaving 15 bases between the germline ends. The CDR3 covers 16 residues. Germline V gives CDR1 MGHRA, CDR2 YSYEKL. The DNA of the CDR3 is TGCGCCAGCAGCCCTATAGAACTGAGGGGCAATCAGCCCCAGCATTTT. Its translation: CASSPIELRGNQPQHF.

The V gene is TRBV5-1, the J gene TRBJ2-2, with D perhaps matching TRBD2 (6 bases). CDR3 length: 14 residues. V shed 0 bases and J shed 3 bases, with 6 bases lying between them. Germline loops: CDR1 SGHRS, CDR2 YFSETQ. Here the CDR3 DNA reads TGCGCCAGCAGCTTGGGCGGGGACACCGGGGAGCTGTTTTTT. Translation gives CASSLGGDTGELFF. The full variable domain, with the rest looked up from reference TRBV5-1 and TRBJ2-2, is KAGVTQTPRYLIKTRGQQVTLSCSPISGHRSVSWYQQTPGQGLQFLFEYFSETQRNKGNFPGRFSGRQFSNSRSEMNVSTLELGDSALYLCASSLGGDTGELFFGEGSRLTVL.

This chain uses TRBV6-1 with TRBJ2-2; D not resolved. The V gene lost 2 bases and the J gene lost 4 bases, with 5 bases spanning the gap. The CDR3 loop spans 13 amino acids. From germline, CDR1 is MNHNS and CDR2 SASEGT. The CDR3 DNA reads TGTGCCAGCAGTGAACCGGGCACCGGGGAGCTGTTTTTT. Its translation is CASSEPGTGELFF.

The J gene is TRBJ1-1, the V gene TRBV2, with 7 nucleotides matching TRBD1. V trimming: 6 bases; J trimming: 1 base; junction bases outside the gene matches: 5. The V gene's germline CDR1 is SNHLY and CDR2 FYNNEI. This CDR3 has 14 residues. The DNA for the CDR3 is TGTGCCAGCAGGACGGGACAGACGAACACTGAAGCTTTCTTT. Its translation is CASRTGQTNTEAFF.

In its sample, this clone was seen once. The CDR3 DNA follows: TGTGCCAGCAGCTTTCAACAGGTCCCCGGGGCCAACGTCCTGACTTTC. Translation: CASSFQQVPGANVLTF. The V and J genes are TRBV7-6 and TRBJ2-6; a weak D match, TRBD1 (5 bases). V was pared by 3 bases and J by 4 bases, with 13 bases between. In germline, CDR1 is SGHVS, CDR2 FNYEAQ. The CDR3 length is 16 residues.

J is TRBJ2-1 and V is TRBV27; 8 bases line up with TRBD2. This CDR3 contains 14 residues. V was clipped by 3 bases and J by 7 bases; unmatched bases: 5. Germline-derived CDR1 and CDR2 are MNHEY and SMNVEV (reference sequence). For the CDR3, the DNA is TGTGCCAGCAGTTTCTGGACTAGCCGGAATGAGCAGTTCTTC. Protein product: CASSFWTSRNEQFF.

The CDR3 loop is CASSWTGGHSTDTQYF. CDR3 nucleotide sequence: TGCGCCAGCAGCTGGACGGGGGGACATAGCACAGATACGCAGTATTTT. The gene calls are TRBV5-1 and TRBJ2-3, with D tentatively TRBD2 (7 bases). V shed 3 bases and J shed 0 bases, with 14 bases lying between them. The CDR3 consists of 16 residues. Germline CDR1 SGHRS, CDR2 YFSETQ.

This rearrangement joins TRBV6-5 to TRBJ2-1, with D possibly being TRBD1 (6 bases). Germline V CDR1 and CDR2: MNHEY, SVGAGI. The CDR3 runs to 14 residues. The V end was cut by 5 bases, the J end by 3 bases, with 11 bases between. This CDR3 is CASSAHRDYNEQFF. CDR3 bases: TGTGCCAGCAGTGCCCACAGGGACTACAATGAGCAGTTCTTC.

The chain is built from TRBV15 and TRBJ2-1; TRBD1 matches at 7 bases. V was clipped by 0 bases and J by 9 bases; unmatched bases: 17. The CDR3 extends over 18 amino acids. The germline gives CDR1 LNHNV, CDR2 YYDKDF (reference sequence). The CDR3: CATSRDLEPGQVIGEQFF. The CDR3 coding sequence is TGTGCCACCAGCAGAGATTTAGAGCCCGGACAGGTTATTGGTGAGCAGTTCTTC.

The V gene is TRBV4-1, the J gene TRBJ2-1; D gene unclear. In germline, CDR1 is MGHRA, CDR2 YSYEKL. The CDR3 length is 14 residues. Between the trimmed V and J ends, which lost 1 base and 4 bases, there was a span of 8 bases. The CDR3 sequence: CASSQGAVYNEQFF. DNA for the CDR3: TGCGCCAGCAGCCAAGGGGCTGTATACAATGAGCAGTTCTTC.

This chain joins TRBV28 and TRBJ1-3; 8 bases are shared with TRBD1. The CDR3 has 16 amino acids. The germline CDR1 and CDR2 sequences are MDHEN and SYDVKM. Losses at the gene ends were 6 bases for V and 4 bases for J; bases not matched to a gene: 11. The CDR3 nucleotides are TGTGCCAGCAGCCTTACTCGGACAGGGTGGGGAAACACCATATATTTT. This translates into CASSLTRTGWGNTIYF.

This clone has just one count. The chain couples TRBV4-1 to TRBJ2-1; 11 bases line up with TRBD2. Germline V gene sequence: CDR1 MGHRA, CDR2 YSYEKL. After removal of 4 bases from V and 8 bases from J, the junction contained 7 bases not matched to a gene. The length of the CDR3 is 15 residues. CDR3 residues: CASSRLAGGLDEQFF. In nucleotides, the CDR3 is TGCGCCAGCAGCCGCTTAGCGGGGGGGCTCGATGAGCAGTTCTTC.